This T cell receptor (beta chain) stems from a study of cytomegalovirus exposure and HLA in healthy donors (dated by TCRdb to about 2017). Regarding the complete study: According to an earlier analysis of 587 of the donors, about 179 million T cells yielded 120 million or so unique TCR beta sequences and approximately 300 Gb of sequence data. Roughly 300 gigabases of sequencing data and tens of millions of unique TCR sequences made up an early release that covered some 640 HLA-typed donors. The genetic ancestry cluster associated with self-reported Caucasian donors included 65% to 90% of the roughly 410 genotyped donors. The study aimed to test whether cataloging public T cell receptors could reveal signatures of past pathogen exposure. The study used immunosequencing to profile the T cell repertoires of approximately 690 subjects and linked those repertoires to cytomegalovirus serostatus. Along with the approximately 700-subject first cohort, a separate validation cohort of over 90 different subjects was used. To predict cytomegalovirus infection status, the study brought together high-throughput TCR immunosequencing, statistical association of individual TCRs with disease status, and machine learning. A later analysis re-analyzed previously published TCR beta repertoires from 650 to 800 donors and added high-resolution HLA genotyping to study TCR occurrence patterns. The later analysis used no new phenotypic data to find candidate immune exposures, relying instead on TCR beta sequences and their occurrence across donors. To decide whether each TCR beta V gene segment behaved as functional or pseudogenic, an earlier analysis of over 500 of the donors relied on high-throughput TCR beta sequencing. Donor age, sex, ethnicity and CMV serostatus were compiled alongside the repertoire data. In a later genetic analysis, genome-wide SNP genotypes for about three fifths of the 666 donors were used, and that subset was treated as a discovery cohort. Every repertoire in the discovery cohort had been generated on one and the same sequencing platform. Both class I and class II loci were covered by HLA typing, at four-digit resolution. The number of donors typed differed by locus, with about 629-630 for A, B, C, DRB1 and DQB1, roughly 520 for DQA1, about 610 for DPA1, and 472 for DPB1. Because of strong linkage in the cohort, a few DR-DQ haplotypes were treated as single units for association and clustering. On average, roughly 250,000 unique TCR beta nucleotide sequences were sequenced per donor among a few hundred genotyped donors of the cohort, with roughly 18% of those sequences being non-productive. Study-wide conclusions, independent of this receptor: In a later analysis, several top co-occurrence clusters were reported to appear linked to parvovirus B19, influenza, CMV and Epstein-Barr virus. Compared with equally common non-associated chains, HLA-associated TCR beta chains in a later analysis were more clonally expanded and had lower generation probabilities. Correlated functional status among segregating V segments might be attributable to linkage disequilibrium, but an unknown experimental factor could not be ruled out. It was suggested by the authors that the approach could potentially be generalized to other disease states and immunological phenotypes. Presence/absence analyses assumed roughly uniform sequencing depth across donors, an assumption that may not hold. A later analysis found that most CMV-associated TCR beta chains appeared HLA-restricted, with HLA associations seemingly driven largely by CMV exposure. Because HLA typing was unavailable for some donors at each locus, only the typed subset was used in association tests. An association between a missense DCLRE1C variant and V-gene and J-gene trimming of TCR beta chains was found in a later genetic analysis and replicated in an independent cohort. The earlier analysis of fewer than 750 of the donors excluded roughly 17 rarely observed V segments, including chromosome 9 orphons, because counts were too low. The classifier was reported to diagnose cytomegalovirus status with high specificity and sensitivity in both the original and validation cohorts. Broadly in line with IMGT annotations, most TCR beta V segments showed up in productive rearrangements about 90% or about 30% of the time in an earlier analysis of 450 to 600 of the donors. For the cohort, immune exposure information was limited to CMV serostatus. A later genetic analysis reported fewer N-insertions in productive TCRs among donors in an Asian-associated ancestry cluster than the roughly 620-donor mean. Specific HLA alleles were associated with over 15,000 TCR beta sequences at a false discovery rate of 0.05 in a later analysis. Assigning TCR associations to individual alleles was difficult when HLA alleles, especially DR and DQ, strongly co-occurred. The cohort was sequenced for TCR beta chains only, and without alpha or paired-chain data the features that could be detected were limited. A few of the identified cytomegalovirus-associated TCR beta chains were confirmed in vitro to be specific for cytomegalovirus antigens. Most TCR sequences were seen in very few donors, while some public TCRs were found in many individuals. In the study, about 150 TCR beta chains were listed as associated with cytomegalovirus. In a later analysis, the rate of TCR association differed among HLA loci, with DRB1 alleles having the most associated TCRs and HLA-C alleles having the fewest. A further reported finding was that TCR beta sequences accurately predicted the HLA-A and HLA-B alleles for most subjects in the first cohort. The 87-base-pair reads could not distinguish some IMGT-functional V segments, including TRBV6-2 and TRBV6-3, so those segments were excluded. A group of highly shared sequence variants was considered likely to be a technical artifact of the sequencing pipeline.

Note on this clone: Its antigen target is currently unknown. Nothing much larger sits one base from this clone, and base qualities are not available.

In total, just over 650 healthy bone marrow donors made up the cohort. All cohort members were sampled while nominally healthy, although unrecorded immune exposures were likely present. The donor was CMV seronegative and was included in the group of 352 seronegative cohort members. Each donor provided a peripheral blood sample, and peripheral blood mononuclear cells were used for TCR beta sequencing. Genomic DNA extraction from the blood cell samples was performed with the Qiagen DNeasy Blood Extraction Kit. The library relied on the immunoSEQ multiplex PCR assay. For the multiplex PCR, a mixture combining 60 forward primers for TCR Vbeta segments and 13 reverse primers for TCR Jbeta segments was used. The CDR3 region of rearranged TCR beta genes was amplified from genomic DNA with a multiplex PCR assay. On the Illumina HiSeq System, the amplified TCR beta libraries were sequenced as 87-base-pair reads. For the original study's pipeline: A later analysis tallied roughly 80 million unique TCR beta chains across the 666 repertoires, and approximately 9.9 million of those chains were shared by two or more donors. Raw reads were error-corrected and collapsed into unique sequences with a nearest-neighbor algorithm that merged closely related sequences to remove PCR and sequencing errors. CDR3 sequences were aligned to IMGT reference sequences to assign V, D and J gene segments. Each retained sequence needed at least a six-nucleotide match to both a V gene segment and a J gene segment. A rearrangement counted as productive if the CDR3 had no stop codons and remained in frame with V and J, and every other rearrangement counted as non-productive. Following IMGT convention, CDR3 was defined as the stretch from the second conserved V-encoded cysteine up to the conserved J-encoded phenylalanine. The earlier analysis of about 590 of the donors excluded sequences that lacked an unambiguous match to a single V gene segment. An earlier analysis of under 750 of the donors called V segments functional above 56.7% productive rearrangements and segregating when the between-donor standard deviation exceeded 5%. A statistical classification framework was built to diagnose cytomegalovirus status from the catalog of TCR beta chain sequences. V and J gene assignment, in a later analysis, came from comparing TCR nucleotide sequences with IMGT/GENE-DB human TR gene sequences. A later analysis assigned CDR3 sequences and most-parsimonious VDJ recombination scenarios with the TCRdist pipeline. In a later analysis, every TCR beta chain was defined by the combination of its CDR3 amino acid sequence and its V-gene family, and reads without a unique V-gene family were dropped. To address suspected cross-contamination and a sequencing artifact, a later analysis removed 550 to 750 highly shared, low-generation-probability nucleotide sequences. In a later analysis, a clonal expansion index for each public chain was calculated from normalized within-repertoire ranks of inferred template counts. In a later analysis, generation probabilities were computed using a VDJ recombination model fitted to out-of-frame rearrangements, and the results were checked against IGoR. A later analysis scored TCR-TCR, TCR-HLA and TCR-CMV co-occurrence with hypergeometric tests, applying a repertoire-size bias correction to TCR pairs. In a later analysis, false discovery rates were estimated by permuting HLA or CMV assignments 20 times. In a later analysis, co-occurring TCRs were grouped with DBSCAN, and TCRdist sequence similarity was added when clustering was performed within HLA-allele-positive subsets. Co-occurrence clustering excluded repertoires with fewer than 30,000 or more than 120,000 public chains, plus five with anomalous nucleotide sharing. In its TCRdb copy, this immuneACCESS table keeps in-frame sequences only and misses some clones. Where compared with another copy, unresolved V genes explain less than half of these, and the others have no known cause. V and J calls and clone size are as listed in that table; D and trimming were resolved from the DNA. Here the sample has more than 85,000 clones; around 84% occur a single time. About 1.1% of the sample goes to the ten largest clones.

V is pruned by 0 bases and J by 0 bases, leaving 1 base of the junction without a gene match. The CDR3 covers 16 residues, taking in both the cysteine and the phenylalanine. The retained sequence is limited to the CDR3, 48 bases, with the frame set at the first base. Sequences MNHEY (CDR1) and SVGAGI (CDR2) are obtained from the germline V gene. The TCR sequence derives from a woman aged 18-29 years in good health and CMV-seronegative. The sample taken for sequencing was PBMCs. The receptor chain draws on TRBV6-5 and TRBJ2-5; 10 of the junction bases match TRBD2. The CDR3 region: CASSYSSGGYQETQYF. The sequenced DNA: TGTGCCAGCAGTTACTCTAGCGGGGGGTACCAAGAGACCCAGTACTTC.